Sequencing of this TCR beta chain was carried out in a study of CD8 T cells in ankylosing spondylitis (dated by TCRdb to about 2017). Regarding the research as a whole: To find TCR variants linked to disease, the study profiled T cell receptor beta repertoires in ankylosing spondylitis patients and healthy donors. Peripheral blood samples were taken, and synovial fluid was additionally collected from ankylosing spondylitis patients. The full study cohort comprised about 23 ankylosing spondylitis patients and about 110 healthy donors.

CDR1 and CDR2 were assigned from the germline V gene as SQVTM and ANQGSEA. The CDR3 numbers 15 residues from cysteine through phenylalanine. Of the read, only the CDR3 DNA is kept; its 45 bases are in frame from base 1. Trimming costs V 0 bases and J 5 bases, and their ends lie 17 bases apart. The sample holds many counts of this clonotype. Its antigen specificity is not known. There are no base qualities to consult, and no much larger clone falls within one base. TCRdb records Illumina HiSeq 2500 as the sequencer. TCR beta libraries were prepared by quantitative 5'-RACE with molecular barcodes. Concerning the study's data processing: A new computational method based on a probabilistic model of VDJ rearrangement was used to identify disease-linked TCR variants. TCRdb reanalyzed the raw reads on its own, using fastp at Q25 for trimming and MiXCR for clone calling, and kept in-frame beta chains. Each CDR3 protein appears once, grouped with its most common genes and DNA. The V and J calls were not made by the authors but by TCRdb's processing. For this sample the table gives around 130,000 distinct CDR3 sequences, of which 7% were detected only once. 9% to 15% of the sample comes from the top ten.

Overall study results and their limits: Some of the motif variants had been reported before in the synovial fluid and blood of reactive arthritis patients, a finding that suggests common disease-initiation mechanisms. In peripheral blood, the disease-linked clones were found at relatively low frequencies and had a CD8+ phenotype. The disease-linked clones were reported to be significantly enriched in matched synovial fluid samples from ankylosing spondylitis patients. A TCR beta motif of about 8 highly homologous amino acid variants appeared characteristic of blood from ankylosing spondylitis patients.

This receptor was identified in a male donor with ankylosing spondylitis or in good health (not recorded which). The sample was blood, either unsorted or a sorted T cell fraction (not recorded which). In this chain, TRBV29-1 is recombined with TRBJ2-7, with the D segment possibly TRBD1 or TRBD2, each aligning over 5 bases. CDR3 loop: CSVEDGSREHNEQYF. At the DNA level, the sequence is TGCAGCGTTGAAGATGGGTCCAGGGAGCACAACGAGCAGTACTTC.